This T cell receptor (beta chain) was sequenced for a study of T-cell memory formation after mild COVID-19. Study-wide points: Nothing confirmed that second-wave clones peaking on day 37 were specific for SARS-CoV-2. Within pre-infection memory, some responding clones were found, suggesting cross-reactive memory joined.

In this sample, this clonotype turned up a few times. As yet, its antigen is unknown. CDR3 length equals 13 residues. Germline CDR1 DFQATT, CDR2 SNEGSKA (reference sequence). V lost 0 bases and J 6 bases, leaving 8 bases between the germline ends. TCR alpha and TCR beta cDNA libraries with sample barcodes and UMIs came from 5'RACE using constant-segment primers. TCRdb recomputed calls from the 5' RACE reads with MiXCR, one row per CDR3 protein. The sample holds around 320,000 distinct CDR3 sequences; more than 13% are singletons and the top ten take around 20%. This chain uses TRBV20-1 with TRBJ2-2; D is undetermined. Sequenced material: PBMCs or a T cell subset sorted from them (not recorded which). This clonotype originated in a man younger than 35 who had mild COVID-19 (a few samples of this study predate the infection). Cell type and time point are not known. CDR3 sequence (DNA): TGCAGTGCTAGAGACAGTGTGCCCGGGGAGCTGTTTTTT. The encoded protein is CSARDSVPGELFF.